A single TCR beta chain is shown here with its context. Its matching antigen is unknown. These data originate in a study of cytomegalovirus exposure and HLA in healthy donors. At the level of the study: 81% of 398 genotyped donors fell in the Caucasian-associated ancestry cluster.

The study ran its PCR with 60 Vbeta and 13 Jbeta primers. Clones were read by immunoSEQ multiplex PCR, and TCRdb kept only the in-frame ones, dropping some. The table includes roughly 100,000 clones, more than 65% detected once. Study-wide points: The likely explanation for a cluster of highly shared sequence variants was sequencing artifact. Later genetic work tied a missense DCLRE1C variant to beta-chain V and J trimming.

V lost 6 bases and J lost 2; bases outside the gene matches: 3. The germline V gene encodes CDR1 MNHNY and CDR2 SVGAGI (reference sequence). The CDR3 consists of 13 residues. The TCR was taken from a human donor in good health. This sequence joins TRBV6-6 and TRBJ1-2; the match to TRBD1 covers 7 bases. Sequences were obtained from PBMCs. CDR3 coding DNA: TGTGCCAGCAGGACGACAGGGAACTATGGCTACACCTTC. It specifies CASRTTGNYGYTF.